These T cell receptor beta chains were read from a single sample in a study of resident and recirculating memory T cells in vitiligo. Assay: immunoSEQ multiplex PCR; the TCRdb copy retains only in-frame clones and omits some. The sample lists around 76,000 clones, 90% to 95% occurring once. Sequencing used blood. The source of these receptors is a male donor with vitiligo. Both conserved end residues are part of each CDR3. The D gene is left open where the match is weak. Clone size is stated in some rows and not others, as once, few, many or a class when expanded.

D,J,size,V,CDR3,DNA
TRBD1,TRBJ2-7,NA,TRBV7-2,CASSWTGGHFSYEQYF,TGTGCCAGCAGCTGGACAGGGGGGCACTTCTCCTACGAGCAGTACTTC
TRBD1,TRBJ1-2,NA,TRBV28,CASSSPGQGFNYGYTF,TGTGCCAGCAGTTCTCCGGGACAGGGCTTTAACTATGGCTACACCTTC
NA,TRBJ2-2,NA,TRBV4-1,CASSQDGSGFTGELFF,TGCGCCAGCAGCCAAGATGGTTCCGGTTTCACCGGGGAGCTGTTTTTT
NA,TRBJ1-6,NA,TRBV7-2,CASSSRGSRDNSPLHF,TGTGCCAGCAGTTCCAGGGGCTCAAGGGATAATTCACCCCTCCACTTT
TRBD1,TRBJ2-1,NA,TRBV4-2,CASSPLSGDRGKLGHTDWDNEQFF,TGTGCCAGCAGCCCGCTAAGCGGGGACAGGGGGAAGCTGGGACATACGGACTGGGACAATGAGCAGTTCTTC
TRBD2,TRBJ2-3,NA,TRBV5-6,CASSSGLGVTDTQYF,TGTGCCAGCAGCTCCGGACTAGGTGTCACAGATACGCAGTATTTT
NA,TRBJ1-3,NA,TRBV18,CASSPTGSGNTIYF,TGTGCCAGCTCACCAACAGGGTCTGGAAACACCATATATTTT
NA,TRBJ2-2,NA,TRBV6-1,CASSAVSNTGELFF,TGTGCCAGCAGTGCGGTGAGCAACACCGGGGAGCTGTTTTTT
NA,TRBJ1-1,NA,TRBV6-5,CASSYGMATEAFF,TGTGCCAGCAGTTACGGCATGGCCACTGAAGCTTTCTTT
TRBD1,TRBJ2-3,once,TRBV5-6,CASSLEGQGADTQYF,TGTGCCAGCAGCTTGGAGGGACAGGGTGCAGATACGCAGTATTTT
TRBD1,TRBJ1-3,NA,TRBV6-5,CASSLGQAAGNTIYF,TGTGCCAGCAGTCTGGGACAGGCGGCCGGAAACACCATATATTTT
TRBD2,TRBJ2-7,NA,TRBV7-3,CASSVQSSSGGASYEQYF,TGTGCCAGCAGCGTTCAATCTTCTAGCGGGGGCGCCTCCTACGAGCAGTACTTC
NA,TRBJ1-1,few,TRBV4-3,CASSQESGIPSSAFF,TGCGCCAGCAGCCAAGAATCAGGGATCCCATCGTCAGCTTTCTTT
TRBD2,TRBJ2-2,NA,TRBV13,CASRLALIGELFF,TGTGCCAGCCGACTAGCATTGATCGGGGAGCTGTTTTTT
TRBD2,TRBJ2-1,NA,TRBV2,CASSGLRLAGGGFEQFF,TGTGCCAGCAGCGGCCTGCGACTAGCGGGGGGTGGGTTTGAGCAGTTCTTC
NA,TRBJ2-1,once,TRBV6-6,CASGLHNEQFF,TGTGCCAGCGGCCTCCACAATGAGCAGTTCTTC
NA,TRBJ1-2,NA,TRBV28,CASRLTGGAGDYGYTF,TGTGCCAGCAGGCTGACGGGGGGCGCGGGGGACTATGGCTACACCTTC
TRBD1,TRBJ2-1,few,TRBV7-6,CASSHNTGASYNEQFF,TGTGCCAGCAGCCACAACACAGGGGCCTCCTACAATGAGCAGTTCTTC
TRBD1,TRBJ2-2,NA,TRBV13,CASSPQVRTGKRVNTGELFF,TGTGCCAGCAGCCCCCAGGTGAGGACAGGGAAACGAGTCAACACCGGGGAGCTGTTTTTT
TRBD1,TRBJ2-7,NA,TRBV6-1,CASSLGQGSSYEQYF,TGTGCCAGCAGCCTTGGACAGGGATCTTCCTACGAGCAGTACTTC
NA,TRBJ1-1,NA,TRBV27,CASSFQGHTEAFF,TGTGCCAGCAGCTTTCAGGGGCACACTGAAGCTTTCTTT
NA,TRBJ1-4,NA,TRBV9,CASSQTATNEKLFF,TGTGCCAGCAGCCAGACAGCAACTAATGAAAAACTGTTTTTT